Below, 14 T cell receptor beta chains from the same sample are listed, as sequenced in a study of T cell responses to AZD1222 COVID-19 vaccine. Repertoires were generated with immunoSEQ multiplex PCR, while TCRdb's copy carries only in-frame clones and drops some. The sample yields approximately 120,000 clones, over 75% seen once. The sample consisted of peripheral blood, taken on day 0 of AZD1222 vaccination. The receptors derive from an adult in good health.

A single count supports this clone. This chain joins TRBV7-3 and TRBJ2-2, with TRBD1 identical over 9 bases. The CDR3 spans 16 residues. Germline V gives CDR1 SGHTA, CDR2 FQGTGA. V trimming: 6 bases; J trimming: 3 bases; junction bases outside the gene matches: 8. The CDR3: CASSMDRGKDTGELFF. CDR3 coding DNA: TGTGCCAGCAGTATGGACAGGGGCAAGGACACCGGGGAGCTGTTTTTT.

As DNA, the CDR3 is TGTGCCAGCAGCGTCCGGGGACTAGCGGGGGAAATCCACACAGATACGCAGTATTTT. Translation: CASSVRGLAGEIHTDTQYF. The gene calls are TRBV9 and TRBJ2-3; 14 positions match TRBD2. Germline CDR1 is SGDLS and CDR2 is YYNGEE. CDR3 length: 19 amino acids. Trimming took 2 bases from V and 2 from J; bases not matched to a gene: 10.

The CDR3: CASSTRGAYGYTF. The CDR3 nucleotides are TGCGCCAGCAGTACTCGGGGGGCGTATGGCTACACCTTC. The rearrangement joins TRBV5-1 to TRBJ1-2; weak D call: TRBD1 (6 bases). CDR3 size: 13 residues. Trimming took 5 bases from V and 5 from J, leaving 13 bases between them. CDR1 and CDR2 from the germline V gene are SGHRS and YFSETQ.

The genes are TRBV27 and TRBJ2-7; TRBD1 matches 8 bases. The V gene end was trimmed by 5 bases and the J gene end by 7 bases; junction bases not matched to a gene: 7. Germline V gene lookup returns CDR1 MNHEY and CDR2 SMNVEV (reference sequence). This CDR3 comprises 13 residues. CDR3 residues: CASSMDRAVEQYF. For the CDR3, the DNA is TGTGCCAGCAGTATGGACAGGGCGGTTGAGCAGTACTTC.

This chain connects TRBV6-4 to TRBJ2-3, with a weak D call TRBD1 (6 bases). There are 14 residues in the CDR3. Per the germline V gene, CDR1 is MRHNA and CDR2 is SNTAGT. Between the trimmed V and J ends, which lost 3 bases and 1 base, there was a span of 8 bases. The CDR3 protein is CASSEGGRTDTQYF. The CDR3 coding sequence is TGTGCCAGCAGTGAAGGGGGTCGCACAGATACGCAGTATTTT.

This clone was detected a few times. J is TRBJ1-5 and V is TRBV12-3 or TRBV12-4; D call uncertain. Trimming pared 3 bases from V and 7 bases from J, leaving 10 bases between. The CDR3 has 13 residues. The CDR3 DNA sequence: TGTGCCAGCAGTTTCCGGGTCGGACAGCCCCAGCATTTT. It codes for CASSFRVGQPQHF.

This CDR3 is CASSLSLAVITGELFF. The CDR3 bases are TGTGCCAGCAGCTTATCACTAGCGGTAATTACCGGGGAGCTGTTTTTT. The chain employs TRBV7-2 and TRBJ2-2, with TRBD2 identical over 8 bases. Germline CDR1 reads SGHTA; CDR2 reads FQGNSA. J was trimmed by 5 bases and V by 2 bases; bases with no gene match: 7. The CDR3 runs to 16 residues.

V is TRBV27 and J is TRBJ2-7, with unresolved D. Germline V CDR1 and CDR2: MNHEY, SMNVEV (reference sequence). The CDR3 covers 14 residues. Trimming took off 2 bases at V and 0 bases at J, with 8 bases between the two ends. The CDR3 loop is CASSLATRSYEQYF. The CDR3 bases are TGTGCCAGCAGTTTAGCCACCCGCTCCTACGAGCAGTACTTC.

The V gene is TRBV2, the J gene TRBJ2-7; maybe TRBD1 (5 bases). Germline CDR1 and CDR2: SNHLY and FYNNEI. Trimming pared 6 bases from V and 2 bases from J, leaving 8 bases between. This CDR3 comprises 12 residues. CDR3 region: CASRVDTYEQYF. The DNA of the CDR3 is TGTGCCAGCAGGGTGGACACCTACGAGCAGTACTTC.

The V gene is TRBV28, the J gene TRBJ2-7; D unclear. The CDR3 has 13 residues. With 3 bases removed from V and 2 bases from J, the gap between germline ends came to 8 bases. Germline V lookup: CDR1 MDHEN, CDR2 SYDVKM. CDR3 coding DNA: TGTGCCAGCAGTTTTGGAACAACCTACGAGCAGTACTTC. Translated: CASSFGTTYEQYF.

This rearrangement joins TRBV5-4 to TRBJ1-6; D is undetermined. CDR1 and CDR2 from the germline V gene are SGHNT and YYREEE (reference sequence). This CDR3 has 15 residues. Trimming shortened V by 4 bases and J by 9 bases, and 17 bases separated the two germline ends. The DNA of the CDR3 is TGTGCCAGCAGCAAAGACCCCGGATTTGGTTCACCCCTCCACTTT. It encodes CASSKDPGFGSPLHF.

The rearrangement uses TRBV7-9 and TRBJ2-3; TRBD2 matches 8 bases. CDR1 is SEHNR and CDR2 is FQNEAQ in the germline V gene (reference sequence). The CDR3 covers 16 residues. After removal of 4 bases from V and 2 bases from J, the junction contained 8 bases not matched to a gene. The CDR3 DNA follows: TGTGCCAGCAGCTCGACTAGCGAAGGATTCACAGATACGCAGTATTTT. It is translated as CASSSTSEGFTDTQYF. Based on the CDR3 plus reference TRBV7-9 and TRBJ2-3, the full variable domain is DTGVSQNPRHKITKRGQNVTFRCDPISEHNRLYWYRQTLGQGPEFLTYFQNEAQLEKSRLLSDRFSAERPKGSFSTLEIQRTEQGDSAMYLCASSSTSEGFTDTQYFGPGTRLTVL.

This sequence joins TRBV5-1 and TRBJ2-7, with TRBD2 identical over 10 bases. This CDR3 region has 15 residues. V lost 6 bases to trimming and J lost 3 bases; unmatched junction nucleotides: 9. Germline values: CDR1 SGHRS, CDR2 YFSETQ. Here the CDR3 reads CASTIAGLANYEQYF. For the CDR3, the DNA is TGCGCCAGCACCATTGCGGGACTAGCGAACTACGAGCAGTACTTC.

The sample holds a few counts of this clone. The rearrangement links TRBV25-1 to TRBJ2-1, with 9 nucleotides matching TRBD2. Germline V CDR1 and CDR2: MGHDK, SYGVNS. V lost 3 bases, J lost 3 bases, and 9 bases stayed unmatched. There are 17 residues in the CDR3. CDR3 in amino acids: CASSDSFSGSIYNEQFF. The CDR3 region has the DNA TGTGCCAGCAGTGATTCCTTTAGCGGGAGTATCTACAATGAGCAGTTCTTC.